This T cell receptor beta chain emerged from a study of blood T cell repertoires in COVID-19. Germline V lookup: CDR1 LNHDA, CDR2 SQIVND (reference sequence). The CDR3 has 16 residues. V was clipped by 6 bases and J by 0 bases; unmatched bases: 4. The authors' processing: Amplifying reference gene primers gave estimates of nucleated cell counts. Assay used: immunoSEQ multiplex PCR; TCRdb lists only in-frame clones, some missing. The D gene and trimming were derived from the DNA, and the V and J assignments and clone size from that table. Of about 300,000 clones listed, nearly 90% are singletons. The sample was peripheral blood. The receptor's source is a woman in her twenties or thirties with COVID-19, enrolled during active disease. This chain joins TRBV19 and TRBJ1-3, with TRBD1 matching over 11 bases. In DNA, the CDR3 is TGTGCCAGTAGGAGGACAGGGGGCGGCTCTGGAAACACCATATATTTT. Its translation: CASRRTGGGSGNTIYF.